The T cell receptor beta chain described here comes from a study of blood T cell repertoires in COVID-19. Which cohort a participant joined came from the clinical history participants gave. Either two negative PCRs, clearance, or symptom resolution qualified Cohort 3 donors as recovered. The CDR3 spans 13 residues. Germline CDR1 is MNHEY and CDR2 is SMNVEV (reference sequence). V was cut by 7 bases and J by 0 bases, with 7 bases left in between. Sequenced by immunoSEQ multiplex PCR; TCRdb stores in-frame clones only, minus some. This sample has over 250,000 clones, with 88% found just once. Sequences were obtained from PBMCs or T cells enriched from blood (not recorded which). The receptor comes from a woman aged 30 to 39 who had recovered from COVID-19. The rearrangement uses TRBV27 and TRBJ1-5; no firm D call. The DNA of the CDR3 is TGTGCCAGCAAGCAAAATAGCAATCAGCCCCAGCATTTT. This translates into CASKQNSNQPQHF.